One T cell receptor (beta chain) is described in this entry. The CDR3 spans 13 residues. Germline CDR1 reads SEHNR; CDR2 reads FQNEAQ (reference sequence). Trimming took 1 base from V and 7 from J, leaving 10 bases between them. This entry belongs to a study of blood T cell repertoires in COVID-19. Study context: The study drew acute and convalescent COVID-19 samples from the United States, Italy and Spain. Sources were T cells, B-cell-depleted T cells, or PBMCs; the material itself was cDNA or gDNA.

Original processing methods: The authors estimated nucleated cell counts from reference gene primer amplification. Profiled with immunoSEQ multiplex PCR; TCRdb holds only in-frame clones, not every one. D and trimming come from the DNA, and the V and J calls and clone size come from that table. The sample includes about 190,000 clones, over 75% of them seen just once. Specimen: peripheral blood. This receptor was identified in a woman in her forties or fifties with acute or convalescent COVID-19. The V and J genes are TRBV7-9 and TRBJ1-1; perhaps TRBD1 as D (5 bases). The CDR3: CASSLGQNFEAFF. The CDR3 DNA reads TGTGCCAGCAGCTTAGGACAGAATTTTGAAGCTTTCTTT.